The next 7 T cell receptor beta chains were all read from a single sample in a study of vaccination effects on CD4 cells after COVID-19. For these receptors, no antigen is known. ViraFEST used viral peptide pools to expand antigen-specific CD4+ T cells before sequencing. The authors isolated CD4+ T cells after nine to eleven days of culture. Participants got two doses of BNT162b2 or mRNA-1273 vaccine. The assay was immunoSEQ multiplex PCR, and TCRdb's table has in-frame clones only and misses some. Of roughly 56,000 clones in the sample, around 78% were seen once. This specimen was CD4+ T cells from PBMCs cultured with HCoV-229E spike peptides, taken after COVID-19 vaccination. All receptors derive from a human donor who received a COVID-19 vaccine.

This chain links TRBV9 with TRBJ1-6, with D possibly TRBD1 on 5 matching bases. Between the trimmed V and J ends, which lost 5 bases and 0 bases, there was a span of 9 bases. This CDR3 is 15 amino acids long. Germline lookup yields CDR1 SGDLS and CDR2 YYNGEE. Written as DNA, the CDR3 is TGTGCCAGCAGGCCGGGGACCTCCTATAATTCACCCCTCCACTTT. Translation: CASRPGTSYNSPLHF.

CDR3 residues: CASSFGENQPQHF. DNA for the CDR3: TGTGCCAGCAGTTTCGGGGAGAATCAGCCCCAGCATTTT. The chain is built from TRBV12-3 or TRBV12-4 and TRBJ1-5; no definite D call. V gave up 3 bases and J gave up 4 bases, with 7 bases separating them. The CDR3 spans 13 residues.

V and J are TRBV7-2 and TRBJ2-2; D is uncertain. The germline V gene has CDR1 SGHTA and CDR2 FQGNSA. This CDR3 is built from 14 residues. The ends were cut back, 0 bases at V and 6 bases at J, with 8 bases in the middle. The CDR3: CASSLAWWAGELFF. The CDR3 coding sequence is TGTGCCAGCAGCTTAGCCTGGTGGGCCGGGGAGCTGTTTTTT.

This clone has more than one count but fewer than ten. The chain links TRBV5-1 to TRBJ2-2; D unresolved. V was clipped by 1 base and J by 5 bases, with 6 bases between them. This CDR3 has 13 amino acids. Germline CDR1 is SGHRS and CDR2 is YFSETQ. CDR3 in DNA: TGCGCCAGCAGCTTGAGGCAGACCGGGGAGCTGTTTTTT. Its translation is CASSLRQTGELFF.

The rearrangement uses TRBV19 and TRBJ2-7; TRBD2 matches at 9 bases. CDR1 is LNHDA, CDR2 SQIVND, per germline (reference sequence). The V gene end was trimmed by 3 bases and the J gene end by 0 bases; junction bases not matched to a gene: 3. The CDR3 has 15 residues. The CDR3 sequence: CASSISSGTSYEQYV. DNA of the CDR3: TGTGCCAGTAGTATTTCTAGCGGGACCTCCTACGAGCAGTACGTC.

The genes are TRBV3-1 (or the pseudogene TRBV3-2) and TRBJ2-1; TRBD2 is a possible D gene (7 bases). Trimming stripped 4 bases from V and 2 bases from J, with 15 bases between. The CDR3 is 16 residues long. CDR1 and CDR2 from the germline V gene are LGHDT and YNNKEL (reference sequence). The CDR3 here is CASSRPGAGAYNEQFF. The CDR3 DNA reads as TGTGCCAGCAGCCGCCCGGGGGCGGGGGCCTACAATGAGCAGTTCTTC.

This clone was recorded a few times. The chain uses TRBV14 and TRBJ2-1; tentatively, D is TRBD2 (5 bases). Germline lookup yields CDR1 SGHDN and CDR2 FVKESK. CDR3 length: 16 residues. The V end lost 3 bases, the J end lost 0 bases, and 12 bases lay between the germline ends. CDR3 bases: TGTGCCAGCAGCCAGGGTGGACTTGGCTCCTACAATGAGCAGTTCTTC. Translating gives CASSQGGLGSYNEQFF.